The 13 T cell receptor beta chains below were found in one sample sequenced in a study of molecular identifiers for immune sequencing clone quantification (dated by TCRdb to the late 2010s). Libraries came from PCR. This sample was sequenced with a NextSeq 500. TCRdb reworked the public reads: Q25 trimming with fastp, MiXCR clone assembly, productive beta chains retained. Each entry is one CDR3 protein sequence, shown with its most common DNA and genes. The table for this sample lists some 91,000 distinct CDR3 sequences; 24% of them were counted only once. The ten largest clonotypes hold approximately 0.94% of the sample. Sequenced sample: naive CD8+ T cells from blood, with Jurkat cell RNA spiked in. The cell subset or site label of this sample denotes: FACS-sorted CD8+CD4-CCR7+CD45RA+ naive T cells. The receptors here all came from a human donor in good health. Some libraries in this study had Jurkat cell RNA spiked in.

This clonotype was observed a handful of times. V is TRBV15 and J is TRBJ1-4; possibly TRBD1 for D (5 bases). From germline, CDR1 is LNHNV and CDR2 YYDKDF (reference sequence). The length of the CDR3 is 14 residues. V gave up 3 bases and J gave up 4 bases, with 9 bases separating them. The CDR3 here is CATSRTVNNEKLFF. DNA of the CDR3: TGTGCCACCAGCAGGACAGTAAATAATGAAAAACTGTTTTTT.

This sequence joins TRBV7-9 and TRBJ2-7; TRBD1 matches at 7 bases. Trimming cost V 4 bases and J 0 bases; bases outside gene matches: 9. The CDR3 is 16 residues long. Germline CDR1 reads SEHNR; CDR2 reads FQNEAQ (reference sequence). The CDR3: CASSSTNRGTSYEQYF. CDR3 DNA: TGTGCCAGCAGCTCGACAAACAGGGGTACCTCCTACGAGCAGTACTTC.

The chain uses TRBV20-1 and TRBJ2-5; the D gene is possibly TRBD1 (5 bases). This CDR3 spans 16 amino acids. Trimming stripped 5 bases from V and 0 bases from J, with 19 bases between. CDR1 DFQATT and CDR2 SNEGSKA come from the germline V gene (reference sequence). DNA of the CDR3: TGCAGTGCTCACAAAGAGCTAGACAGCAACCAAGAGACCCAGTACTTC. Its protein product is CSAHKELDSNQETQYF.

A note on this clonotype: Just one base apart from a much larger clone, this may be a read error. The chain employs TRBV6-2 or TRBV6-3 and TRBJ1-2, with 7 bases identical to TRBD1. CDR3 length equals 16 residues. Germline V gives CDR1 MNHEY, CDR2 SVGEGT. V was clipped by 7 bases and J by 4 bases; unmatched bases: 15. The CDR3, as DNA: TGTGCCAGCACTGAAACAACGAGACAGGGTCTCTATGGCTACACCTTC. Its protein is CASTETTRQGLYGYTF.

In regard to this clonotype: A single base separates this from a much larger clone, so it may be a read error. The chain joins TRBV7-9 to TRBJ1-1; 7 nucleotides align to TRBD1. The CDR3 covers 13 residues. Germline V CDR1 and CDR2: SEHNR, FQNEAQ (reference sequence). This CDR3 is CVSSGQINTEAFF. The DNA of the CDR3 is TGTGTCAGCTCGGGACAGATAAACACTGAAGCTTTCTTT.

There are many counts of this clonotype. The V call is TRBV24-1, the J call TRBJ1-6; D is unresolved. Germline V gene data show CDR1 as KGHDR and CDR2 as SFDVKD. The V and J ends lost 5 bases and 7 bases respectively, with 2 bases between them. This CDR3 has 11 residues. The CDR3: CATSANSPLHF. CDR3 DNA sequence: TGTGCCACCAGTGCGAATTCACCCCTCCACTTT.

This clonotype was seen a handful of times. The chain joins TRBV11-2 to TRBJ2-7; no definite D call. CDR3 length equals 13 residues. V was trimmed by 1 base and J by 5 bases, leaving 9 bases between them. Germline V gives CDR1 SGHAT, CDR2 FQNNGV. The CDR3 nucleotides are TGTGCCAGCAGCTTAGTCTCGGTTGACGAGCAGTACTTC. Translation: CASSLVSVDEQYF. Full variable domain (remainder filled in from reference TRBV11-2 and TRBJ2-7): EAGVAQSPRYKIIEKRQSVAFWCNPISGHATLYWYQQILGQGPKLLIQFQNNGVVDDSQLPKDRFSAERLKGVDSTLKIQPAKLEDSAVYLCASSLVSVDEQYFGPGTRLTVT.

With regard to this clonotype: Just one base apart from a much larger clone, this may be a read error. CDR3 nucleotides: TGTGCCAGCAGCTCCCTTACTAGCGAGGCAACAGATACGCAGTATTTT. It encodes CASSSLTSEATDTQYF. The rearrangement links TRBV7-9 to TRBJ2-3, with TRBD2 matching over 7 bases. Germline assignment: CDR1 SEHNR and CDR2 FQNEAQ (reference sequence). The CDR3 extends over 16 amino acids. The V segment lost 4 bases and the J segment 3 bases; nucleotides outside the gene matches: 10. The complete variable domain, with remaining parts taken from reference TRBV7-9 and TRBJ2-3, reads DTGVSQNPRHKITKRGQNVTFRCDPISEHNRLYWYRQTLGQGPEFLTYFQNEAQLEKSRLLSDRFSAERPKGSFSTLEIQRTEQGDSAMYLCASSSLTSEATDTQYFGPGTRLTVL.

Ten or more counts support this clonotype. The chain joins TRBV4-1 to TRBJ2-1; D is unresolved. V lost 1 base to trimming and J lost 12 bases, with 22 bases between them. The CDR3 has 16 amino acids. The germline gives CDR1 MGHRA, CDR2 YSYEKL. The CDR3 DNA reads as TGCGCCAGCAGCCAAGGACCGCTTTCGATTGGGTTTGGGCAGTTCTTC. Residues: CASSQGPLSIGFGQFF.

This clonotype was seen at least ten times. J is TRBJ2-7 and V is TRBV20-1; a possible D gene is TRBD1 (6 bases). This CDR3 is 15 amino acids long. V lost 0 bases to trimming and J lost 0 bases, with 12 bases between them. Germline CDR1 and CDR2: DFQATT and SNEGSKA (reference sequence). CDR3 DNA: TGCAGTGCTAGAGATTGGACAGAAAGCTCCTACGAGCAGTACTTC. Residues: CSARDWTESSYEQYF.

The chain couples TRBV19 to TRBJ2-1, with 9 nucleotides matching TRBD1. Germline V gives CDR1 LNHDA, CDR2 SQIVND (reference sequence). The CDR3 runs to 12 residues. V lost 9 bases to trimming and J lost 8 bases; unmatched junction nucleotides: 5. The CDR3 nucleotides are TGTGCCAGCCGGACAGGGGATCATGAGCAGTTCTTC. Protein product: CASRTGDHEQFF.

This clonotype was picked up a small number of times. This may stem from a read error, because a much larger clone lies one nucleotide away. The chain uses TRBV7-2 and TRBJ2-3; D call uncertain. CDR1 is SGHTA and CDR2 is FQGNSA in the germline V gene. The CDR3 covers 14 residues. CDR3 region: CASRFPPPYDTQYF. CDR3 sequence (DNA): TGTGCCAGCCGCTTCCCGCCCCCCTATGATACGCAGTATTTT. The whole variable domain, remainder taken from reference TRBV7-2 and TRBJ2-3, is GAGVSQSPSNKVTEKGKDVELRCDPISGHTALYWYRQSLGQGLEFLIYFQGNSAPDKSGLPSDRFSAERTGGSVSTLTIQRTQQEDSAVYLCASRFPPPYDTQYFGPGTRLTVL.

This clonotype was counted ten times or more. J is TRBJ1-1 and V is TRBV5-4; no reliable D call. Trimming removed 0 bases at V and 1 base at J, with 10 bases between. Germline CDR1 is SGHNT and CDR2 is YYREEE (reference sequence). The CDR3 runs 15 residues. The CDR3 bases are TGTGCCAGCAGCTTGGCGTGGGATCCGAACACTGAAGCTTTCTTT. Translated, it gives CASSLAWDPNTEAFF.